This note documents a single TCR beta chain sequence. The CDR3 covers 17 residues. Germline assignment: CDR1 SGHVS and CDR2 FNYEAQ. V shed 4 bases, J shed 2 bases, and the junction held 11 bases outside the gene matches. The data were taken from a study of blood T cells in healthy people across ages. A second PCR, run for about 7 to 11 cycles, used a sample-barcoded 5' primer plus a J-beta primer mix. TCRdb reanalysed the 5' RACE reads using MiXCR and keeps one entry per CDR3 protein. The table lists roughly 800,000 distinct CDR3 sequences, around 25% of them singletons, with under 3% in the top ten. The same specimen was also included in a second study, on T cells of mothers and their children. That work states: Related and unrelated pairs show similar shaping of TCR recombination output by thymic selection.

The origin of this receptor is a boy between 10 and 17 years old in good health. The gene calls are TRBV7-6 and TRBJ2-5; TRBD2 matches at 9 bases. Material: blood. The CDR3 coding sequence is TGTGCCAGCAGCTCGAGGGGGGGGCTAGCGGGGCAAGAGACCCAGTACTTC. Amino acids: CASSSRGGLAGQETQYF.